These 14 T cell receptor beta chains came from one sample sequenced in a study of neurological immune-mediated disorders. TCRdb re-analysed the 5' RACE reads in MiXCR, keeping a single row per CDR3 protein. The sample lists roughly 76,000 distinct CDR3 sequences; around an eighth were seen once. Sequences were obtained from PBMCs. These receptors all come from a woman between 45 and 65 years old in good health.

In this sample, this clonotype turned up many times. The CDR3 protein is CASSVEQDREAFF. The DNA of the CDR3 is TGTGCCAGCAGCGTAGAGCAGGACAGGGAAGCTTTCTTT. V is TRBV9 and J is TRBJ1-1; the match to TRBD1 covers 7 bases. J was trimmed by 8 bases and V by 0 bases; bases with no gene match: 4. The CDR3 extends over 13 amino acids. Germline-derived CDR1 and CDR2 are SGDLS and YYNGEE.

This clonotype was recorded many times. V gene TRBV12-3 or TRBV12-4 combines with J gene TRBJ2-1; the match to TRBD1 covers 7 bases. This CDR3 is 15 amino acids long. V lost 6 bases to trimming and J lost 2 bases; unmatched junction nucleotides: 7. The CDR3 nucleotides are TGTGCCAGCAGGTCTGGGCAGGGGGCCTACAATGAGCAGTTCTTC. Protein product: CASRSGQGAYNEQFF.

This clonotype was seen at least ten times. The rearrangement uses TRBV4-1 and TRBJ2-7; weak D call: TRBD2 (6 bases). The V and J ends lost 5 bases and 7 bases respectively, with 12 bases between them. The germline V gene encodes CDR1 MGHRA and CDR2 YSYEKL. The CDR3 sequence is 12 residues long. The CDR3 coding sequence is TGCGCCAGCAGCTCAAGTCGGGGGGAGCAGTACTTC. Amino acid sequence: CASSSSRGEQYF.

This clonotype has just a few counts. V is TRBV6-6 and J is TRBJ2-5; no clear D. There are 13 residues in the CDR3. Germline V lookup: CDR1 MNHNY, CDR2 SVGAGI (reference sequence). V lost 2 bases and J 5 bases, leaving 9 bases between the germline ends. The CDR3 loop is CASSYGLRETQYF. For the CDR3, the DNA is TGTGCCAGCAGTTACGGGCTTCGCGAGACCCAGTACTTC.

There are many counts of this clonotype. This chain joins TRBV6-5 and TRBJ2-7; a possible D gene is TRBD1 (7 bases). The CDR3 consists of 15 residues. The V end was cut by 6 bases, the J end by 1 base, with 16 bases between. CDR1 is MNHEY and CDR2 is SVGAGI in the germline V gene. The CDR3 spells CASRQGPGGSYEQYF. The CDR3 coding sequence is TGTGCCAGCAGACAAGGGCCAGGGGGGTCCTACGAGCAGTACTTC.

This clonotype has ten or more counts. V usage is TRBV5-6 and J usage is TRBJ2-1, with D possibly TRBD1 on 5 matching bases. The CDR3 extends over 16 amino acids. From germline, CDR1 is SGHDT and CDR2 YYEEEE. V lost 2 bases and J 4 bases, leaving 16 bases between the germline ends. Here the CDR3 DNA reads TGTGCCAGCAGCTTTATTTCGCGACAGTTATACAATGAGCAGTTCTTC. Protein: CASSFISRQLYNEQFF. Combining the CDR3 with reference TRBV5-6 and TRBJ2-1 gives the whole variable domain DAGVTQSPTHLIKTRGQQVTLRCSPKSGHDTVSWYQQALGQGPQFIFQYYEEEERQRGNFPDRFSGHQFPNYSSELNVNALLLGDSALYLCASSFISRQLYNEQFFGPGTRLTVL.

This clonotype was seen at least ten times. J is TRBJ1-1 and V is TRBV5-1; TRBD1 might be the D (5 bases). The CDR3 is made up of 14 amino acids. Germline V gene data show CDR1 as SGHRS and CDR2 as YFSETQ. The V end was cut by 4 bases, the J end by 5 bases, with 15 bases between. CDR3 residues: CASSTGTAGTEAFF. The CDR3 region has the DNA TGCGCCAGCAGCACTGGGACGGCCGGTACTGAAGCTTTCTTT.

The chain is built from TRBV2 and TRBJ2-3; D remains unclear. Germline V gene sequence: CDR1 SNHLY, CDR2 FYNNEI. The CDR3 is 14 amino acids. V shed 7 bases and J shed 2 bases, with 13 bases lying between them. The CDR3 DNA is TGTGCCAGCAAAAAGATCCAGTCCACAGATACGCAGTATTTT. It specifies CASKKIQSTDTQYF.

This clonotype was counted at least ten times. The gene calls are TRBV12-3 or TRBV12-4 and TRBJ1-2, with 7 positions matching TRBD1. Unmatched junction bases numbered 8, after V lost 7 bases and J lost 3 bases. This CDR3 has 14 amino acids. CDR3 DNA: TGTGCCAGCACCCTCAGGGGGTGGGACTATGGCTACACCTTC. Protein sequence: CASTLRGWDYGYTF.

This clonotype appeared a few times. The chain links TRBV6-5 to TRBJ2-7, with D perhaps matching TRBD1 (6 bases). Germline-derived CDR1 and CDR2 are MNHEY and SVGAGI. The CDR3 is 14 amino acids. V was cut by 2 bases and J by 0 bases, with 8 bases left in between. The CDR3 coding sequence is TGTGCCAGCAGTTACGGACAGCTCTCCTACGAGCAGTACTTC. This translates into CASSYGQLSYEQYF.

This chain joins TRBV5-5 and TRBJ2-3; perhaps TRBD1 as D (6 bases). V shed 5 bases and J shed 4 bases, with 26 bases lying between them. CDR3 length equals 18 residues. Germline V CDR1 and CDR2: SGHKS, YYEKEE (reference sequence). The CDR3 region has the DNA TGTGCCAGCAGTTGGGAAAGACGGGCAGGGGTGTACTCAGATACGCAGTATTTT. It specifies CASSWERRAGVYSDTQYF.

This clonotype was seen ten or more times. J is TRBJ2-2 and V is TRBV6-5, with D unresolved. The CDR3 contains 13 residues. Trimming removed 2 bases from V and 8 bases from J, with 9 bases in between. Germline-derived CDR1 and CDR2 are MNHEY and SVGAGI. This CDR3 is CASSYTLAGELFF. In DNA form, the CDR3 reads TGTGCCAGCAGTTACACCCTGGCGGGGGAGCTGTTTTTT.

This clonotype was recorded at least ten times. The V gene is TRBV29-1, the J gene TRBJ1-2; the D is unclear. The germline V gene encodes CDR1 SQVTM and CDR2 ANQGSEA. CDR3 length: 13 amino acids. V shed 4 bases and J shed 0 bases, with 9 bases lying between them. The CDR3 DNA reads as TGCAGCGTTGTGCGGCAGGCTAACTATGGCTACACCTTC. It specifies CSVVRQANYGYTF.

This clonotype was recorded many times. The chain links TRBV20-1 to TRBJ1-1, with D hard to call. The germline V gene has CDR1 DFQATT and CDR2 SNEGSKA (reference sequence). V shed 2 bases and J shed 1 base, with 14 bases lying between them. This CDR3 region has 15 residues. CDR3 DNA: TGCAGTGCTAGACCCCCCCGAGGCCAGAACACTGAAGCTTTCTTT. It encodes CSARPPRGQNTEAFF.